This TCR beta chain was observed in a study of cytomegalovirus exposure and HLA in healthy donors. Study-wide findings and caveats: Excluded were some V segments that proved indistinguishable, including TRBV6-2 and TRBV6-3. The study listed approximately 160 cytomegalovirus-associated TCR beta chains. The classifier was said to identify cytomegalovirus status with high specificity and sensitivity. A later analysis found most CMV-associated TCR beta chains apparently HLA-restricted.

The PCR employed 60 Vbeta primers together with 13 Jbeta primers. Here immunoSEQ multiplex PCR was the method, and the copy in TCRdb shows in-frame clones only, minus some. The table shows under 200,000 clones, with about two thirds occurring only once. The sample holds a few counts of this clone. The antigen remains unidentified. The V and J ends lost 8 bases and 4 bases, in that order; junction bases with no gene match: 7. CDR3 size: 14 residues. Germline V gene sequence: CDR1 ENHRY, CDR2 SYGVKD. Sequences were obtained from PBMCs. The chain employs TRBV10-3 and TRBJ1-4; TRBD1 matches 7 bases. The TCR sequence derives from a woman aged 25 to 39 in good health and CMV-seronegative. CDR3 loop: CAIGYRGDNEKLFF. The CDR3 DNA reads as TGTGCCATCGGGTACAGGGGAGATAATGAAAAACTGTTTTTT.